This TCR beta chain was profiled in a study of cytomegalovirus exposure and HLA in healthy donors. CDR1 is KGHSH, CDR2 LQKENI, per germline. This CDR3 has 15 residues. Researchers ran the PCR with 60 Vbeta and 13 Jbeta primers. Some clones are missing from TCRdb's copy, which holds only in-frame ones; the method was immunoSEQ multiplex PCR. The sample table includes under 50,000 clones. Broader study findings: Sequencing depth roughly uniform across donors was assumed in presence/absence analyses. The study listed some 160 cytomegalovirus-associated TCR beta chains. Both high specificity and high sensitivity reportedly marked the classifier's diagnosis of cytomegalovirus status.

Points on this clone: Its antigen is not identified. Its ends do not fully match the called genes, so a read error is possible.

V and J are TRBV18 and TRBJ1-4; TRBD1 aligns across 8 bases. Sequencing was carried out using PBMCs. The origin of this receptor is a male donor in good health and CMV-seronegative. CDR3 loop: CASSPLGQGNEKLFF. DNA of the CDR3: TGTGCCAGCTCCCCACTTGGACAGGGCAATGAAAAACTGTTTTTT.